A selection of T cell receptor beta chains follows, all from one sample in a study of T-cell reconstitution after alpha-beta-depleted transplantation in children. TCRdb re-derived calls from the PCR reads in MiXCR, one entry per CDR3 protein. The repertoire holds approximately 520,000 distinct CDR3 sequences, approximately 32% seen once, with approximately 2.3% in the top ten. The sequencing used PBMCs from the stem cell graft donor, collected from the stem cell graft. The source is a human donor who donated a stem cell graft to a child with aplastic anemia. Both conserved end residues are part of each CDR3. Each record gives: clone size, CDR3 length, D gene, J gene, V gene, CDR3 protein, CDR3 DNA. The D gene is left open where the match is weak. Clone size appears in some rows only: once, few, many, or a class for an expanded clone.

few | 13 | TRBD1 | TRBJ2-7 | TRBV20-1 | CSADRDRAYEQYF | TGCAGTGCGGACCGGGACAGAGCCTACGAGCAGTACTTC
NA | 16 | TRBD2 | TRBJ2-7 | TRBV28 | CASTWTSGTNSYEQYF | TGTGCCAGCACCTGGACTAGCGGGACTAATTCCTACGAGCAGTACTTC
NA | 13 | TRBD2 | TRBJ2-1 | TRBV10-2 | CASLAGRYNEQFF | TGCGCCAGTCTAGCGGGAAGATACAATGAGCAGTTCTTC
NA | 13 | NA | TRBJ1-5 | TRBV4-1 | CASSHGDDQPQHF | TGCGCCAGCAGCCATGGGGACGATCAGCCCCAGCATTTT
NA | 12 | NA | TRBJ2-1 | TRBV12-5 | CASGPPGTEQFF | TGTGCTAGTGGTCCGCCCGGGACGGAGCAGTTCTTC
few | 15 | NA | TRBJ2-7 | TRBV14 | CASSQGLASSYEQYF | TGTGCCAGCAGCCAAGGTTTGGCCAGCTCCTACGAGCAGTACTTC
NA | 16 | TRBD2 | TRBJ2-1 | TRBV7-6 | CASSFELAGGSNEQFF | TGTGCCAGCAGCTTCGAGCTAGCGGGAGGATCGAATGAGCAGTTCTTC
NA | 14 | NA | TRBJ2-2 | TRBV19 | CASSASRQPGELFF | TGTGCCAGTAGTGCCTCCCGTCAACCCGGGGAGCTGTTTTTT
few | 14 | NA | TRBJ1-2 | TRBV12-3/TRBV12-4 | CASSPTGRHYGYTF | TGTGCCAGCAGTCCCACAGGGCGGCACTATGGCTACACCTTC
NA | 14 | NA | TRBJ2-5 | TRBV29-1 | CSVEPQATRRTQYF | TGCAGCGTTGAACCACAGGCCACCCGGAGGACCCAGTACTTC
few | 19 | TRBD1 | TRBJ1-1 | TRBV6-1 | CASSEAGVGYTGGNTEAFF | TGTGCCAGCAGTGAAGCGGGTGTGGGATACACAGGGGGAAACACTGAAGCTTTCTTT
NA | 15 | TRBD2 | TRBJ2-1 | TRBV9 | CASSPPAGGPGEQFF | TGTGCCAGCAGCCCCCCTGCGGGAGGGCCGGGTGAGCAGTTCTTC
NA | 14 | NA | TRBJ2-1 | TRBV20-1 | CSARTPAGYNEQFF | TGCAGTGCCAGGACCCCGGCGGGATACAATGAGCAGTTCTTC
NA | 16 | TRBD1 | TRBJ1-5 | TRBV3-1 | CASSQGRTGTNQPQHF | TGTGCCAGCAGCCAAGGGCGGACAGGTACAAATCAGCCCCAGCATTTT
once | 16 | TRBD2 | TRBJ2-3 | TRBV7-9 | CASSYASGRSTDTQYF | TGTGCCAGCAGCTACGCTAGCGGGAGGAGCACAGATACGCAGTATTTT